The 25 T cell receptor beta chains below come from one sample, sequenced in a study of control samples from healthy donors and cancer patients. Clones were read by immunoSEQ multiplex PCR, and TCRdb kept only the in-frame ones, dropping some. The table lists roughly 120,000 clones, roughly 88% of them singletons, with about 3.2% in the top ten. Sequencing was done on a sample of blood. The receptors were sampled from a man aged 45-65 years in good health.

This clone was detected only once. V gene TRBV14 combines with J gene TRBJ2-1; TRBD1 aligns across 7 bases. This CDR3 region has 14 residues. Germline V gene lookup returns CDR1 SGHDN and CDR2 FVKESK. V was clipped by 3 bases and J by 3 bases; unmatched bases: 2. CDR3 loop: CASSHRGSYNEQFF. CDR3 in DNA: TGTGCCAGCAGCCACAGGGGGAGCTACAATGAGCAGTTCTTC.

Concerning this clone itself: This sample also contains other DNA sequences that code for the same CDR3. The chain links TRBV30 to TRBJ1-3; D is undetermined. The CDR3 covers 12 residues. Germline V gives CDR1 GTSNPN, CDR2 SVGIG (reference sequence). Deletions cut 5 bases from V and 0 bases from J, with 5 bases between. The CDR3 is CAWGSSGNTIYF. The CDR3 coding sequence is TGTGCCTGGGGGAGCTCTGGAAACACCATATATTTT. Combining the CDR3 with reference TRBV30 and TRBJ1-3 gives the whole variable domain SQTIHQWPATLVQPVGSPLSLECTVEGTSNPNLYWYRQAAGRGLQLLFYSVGIGQISSEVPQNLSASRPQDRQFILSSKKLLLSDSGFYLCAWGSSGNTIYFGEGSWLTVV.

This clone has only a few counts. CDR3 protein: CASSLPTGELFF. As DNA, the CDR3 is TGTGCCAGCAGTTTACCCACCGGGGAGCTGTTTTTT. J is TRBJ2-2 and V is TRBV28; D ambiguous. This CDR3 has 12 amino acids. V gave up 2 bases and J gave up 4 bases, with 2 bases separating them. The germline V gene encodes CDR1 MDHEN and CDR2 SYDVKM.

For the CDR3, the DNA is TGCGCCAGCCTGCCCGTAGACAAATACAATCAGCCCCAGCATTTT. Protein product: CASLPVDKYNQPQHF. The chain combines TRBV23-1 with TRBJ1-5; D uncertain. TRBV23-1 has ORF status, its function being uncertain. The CDR3 runs 15 residues. The V end lost 8 bases, the J end lost 3 bases, and 17 bases lay between the germline ends.

The V and J genes are TRBV9 and TRBJ2-2; TRBD1 matches at 8 bases. The CDR3 runs 17 residues. CDR1 is SGDLS, CDR2 YYNGEE, per germline. The V segment lost 3 bases and the J segment 1 base; nucleotides outside the gene matches: 8. The CDR3 nucleotides are TGTGCCAGCAGCGAGCCGGCGGGACAGGTGAACACCGGGGAGCTGTTTTTT. Its translation: CASSEPAGQVNTGELFF.

J is TRBJ2-5 and V is TRBV6-5; D uncertain. CDR3 length: 14 residues. Trimming pared 6 bases from V and 1 base from J, leaving 12 bases between. CDR1 and CDR2 (germline): MNHEY, SVGAGI. The CDR3 here is CASRDPGRQETQYF. The CDR3 DNA sequence: TGTGCCAGCAGAGATCCGGGCCGCCAAGAGACCCAGTACTTC.

This chain links TRBV9 with TRBJ2-1, with 14 bases matching TRBD2. After removal of 4 bases from V and 0 bases from J, the junction contained 9 bases not matched to a gene. The CDR3 spans 19 residues. Germline CDR1 reads SGDLS; CDR2 reads YYNGEE. Here the CDR3 DNA reads TGTGCCAGCAGCCCCTGGGGGACTAGCGGGGGCTACTCCTACAATGAGCAGTTCTTC. Translation: CASSPWGTSGGYSYNEQFF.

The J gene is TRBJ2-7, the V gene TRBV11-2; D is perhaps TRBD2 (6 bases). The CDR3 contains 15 residues. Trimming removed 3 bases at V and 3 bases at J, with 15 bases between. Germline CDR1 and CDR2: SGHAT and FQNNGV. CDR3 protein: CASSLDAGRVYEQYF. For the CDR3, the DNA is TGTGCCAGCAGCTTGGATGCGGGGCGCGTCTACGAGCAGTACTTC.

For this clone: The identical CDR3 is also encoded by other nucleotide sequences in the sample. The chain is built from TRBV5-1 and TRBJ2-7; D may be TRBD2 (6 bases). CDR1 and CDR2 (germline): SGHRS, YFSETQ. V dropped 1 base and J dropped 5 bases, with 7 bases sitting between them. The CDR3 is 12 amino acids. CDR3 protein: CASSLWGDEQYF. CDR3 nucleotide sequence: TGCGCCAGCAGCTTGTGGGGGGACGAGCAGTACTTC.

This chain joins TRBV30 and TRBJ1-2; 10 nucleotides match TRBD1. The CDR3 runs 12 residues. V shed 2 bases, J shed 13 bases, and the junction held 7 bases outside the gene matches. Germline CDR1 reads GTSNPN; CDR2 reads SVGIG (reference sequence). The CDR3 loop is CAWSRRDRGRTF. CDR3 coding DNA: TGTGCCTGGAGTCGGAGGGACAGGGGACGCACCTTC. Looking up the rest from reference TRBV30 and TRBJ1-2 gives the full variable domain: SQTIHQWPATLVQPVGSPLSLECTVEGTSNPNLYWYRQAAGRGLQLLFYSVGIGQISSEVPQNLSASRPQDRQFILSSKKLLLSDSGFYLCAWSRRDRGRTFGSGTRLTVV.

V is TRBV27 and J is TRBJ2-1, with 8 positions matching TRBD2. This CDR3 region has 16 residues. CDR1 and CDR2 from the germline V gene are MNHEY and SMNVEV (reference sequence). The V gene end was trimmed by 3 bases and the J gene end by 7 bases; junction bases not matched to a gene: 11. CDR3 coding DNA: TGTGCCAGCAGTTTCCGCGGGGGGCGTGTCAGGAATGAGCAGTTCTTC. Translation: CASSFRGGRVRNEQFF.

The V call is TRBV4-1, the J call TRBJ2-2; TRBD2 aligns across 10 bases. Per the germline V gene, CDR1 is MGHRA and CDR2 is YSYEKL. There are 18 residues in the CDR3. With 2 bases clipped from V and 2 bases from J, the junction kept 8 bases outside the gene matches. The CDR3 DNA is TGCGCCAGCAGCCAACCTGGGAGCGGGGGGGCAAACACCGGGGAGCTGTTTTTT. Residues: CASSQPGSGGANTGELFF.

The chain links TRBV28 to TRBJ1-2; the D gene is possibly TRBD1 (6 bases). This CDR3 contains 14 residues. Per germline, CDR1 MDHEN and CDR2 SYDVKM. Trimming left V 9 bases short and J 6 bases short, with 20 bases between. The CDR3 sequence: CASRTGSFWDGYTF. CDR3 nucleotides: TGTGCCAGTCGAACAGGGTCGTTTTGGGATGGCTACACCTTC.

V and J are TRBV30 and TRBJ1-2, with D possibly matching TRBD1 (5 bases). Trimming took off 0 bases at V and 9 bases at J, with 11 bases between the two ends. The CDR3 covers 12 residues. In germline, CDR1 is GTSNPN, CDR2 SVGIG (reference sequence). This CDR3 reads CAWSVPEGSYTF. The CDR3 DNA sequence: TGTGCCTGGAGTGTACCCGAGGGGAGCTACACCTTC.

V and J are TRBV2 and TRBJ1-6; D is undetermined. Germline V gene lookup returns CDR1 SNHLY and CDR2 FYNNEI. V was clipped by 6 bases and J by 8 bases, with 8 bases between them. CDR3 length: 12 amino acids. The CDR3 loop is CASSAEYSPLHF. CDR3 nucleotide sequence: TGTGCCAGCAGCGCAGAGTATTCACCCCTCCACTTT.

The CDR3 coding sequence is TGTGCCAGCAGCGCGACCCACAGGGTGGCGACAGATACGCAGTATTTT. Translation gives CASSATHRVATDTQYF. The V and J genes are TRBV5-4 and TRBJ2-3, with a tentative D call TRBD1 (6 bases). The germline CDR1 and CDR2 sequences are SGHNT and YYREEE (reference sequence). The CDR3 sequence is 16 residues long. Trimming removed 4 bases from V and 3 bases from J, with 18 bases in between.

The chain employs TRBV4-1 and TRBJ1-1, with 7 positions matching TRBD1. The CDR3 loop spans 14 amino acids. Trimming at V came to 2 bases and at J to 4 bases, leaving 4 bases not matched to a gene. CDR1 and CDR2 (germline): MGHRA, YSYEKL. The CDR3 coding sequence is TGCGCCAGCAGCCAACAACAGGGGAGCACTGAAGCTTTCTTT. Its translation: CASSQQQGSTEAFF.

This clone showed up just a few times. The rearrangement links TRBV4-2 to TRBJ1-4; TRBD1 might be the D (5 bases). V was clipped by 1 base and J by 5 bases, with 11 bases between them. CDR1 LGHNA and CDR2 YNFKEQ come from the germline V gene. CDR3 length: 15 residues. The DNA for the CDR3 is TGTGCCAGCAGCCAAGGCTCGACAGAGAATGAAAAACTGTTTTTT. This translates into CASSQGSTENEKLFF.

The chain has TRBV28 and TRBJ1-6; no clear D gene. CDR3 size: 14 residues. V was cut by 6 bases and J by 10 bases, with 16 bases left in between. CDR1 MDHEN and CDR2 SYDVKM come from the germline V gene. The CDR3 is CASRNGEAVSPLHF. For the CDR3, the DNA is TGTGCCAGCAGAAACGGCGAGGCCGTGTCACCCCTCCACTTT.

The chain carries TRBV27 and TRBJ1-2, with 9 nucleotides matching TRBD1. The CDR3 has 14 amino acids. Germline V gene sequence: CDR1 MNHEY, CDR2 SMNVEV (reference sequence). The V segment lost 4 bases and the J segment 5 bases; nucleotides outside the gene matches: 5. For the CDR3, the DNA is TGTGCCAGCAGTTCCGGGACAGGGCTATATGGCTACACCTTC. Protein product: CASSSGTGLYGYTF.

The CDR3, as DNA: TGCGCCAGCAGCCAAGTGGCCGGGACTGGGGGATCCTACGAGCAGTACTTC. This encodes CASSQVAGTGGSYEQYF. The rearrangement joins TRBV4-1 to TRBJ2-7; TRBD2 is a possible D gene (6 bases). Per germline, CDR1 MGHRA and CDR2 YSYEKL. Between the trimmed V and J ends, which lost 1 base and 1 base, there was a span of 17 bases. CDR3 length: 17 residues.

This clone is a singleton in its sample. This chain links TRBV5-1 with TRBJ1-2, with 12 bases matching TRBD1. In germline, CDR1 is SGHRS, CDR2 YFSETQ. This CDR3 is built from 16 residues. The junction had 13 bases not matched to a gene; V was cut back by 4 bases and J by 9 bases. The CDR3, as DNA: TGCGCCAGCAGCGCGGATCCGGGACAGGGGGCGAGGAGCTACACCTTC. Translation: CASSADPGQGARSYTF.

The chain combines TRBV6-6 with TRBJ1-5; 7 bases agree with TRBD1. CDR1 and CDR2 from the germline V gene are MNHNY and SVGAGI (reference sequence). This CDR3 region has 13 residues. The V and J ends lost 10 bases and 5 bases, in that order; junction bases with no gene match: 8. The CDR3 reads CATRGGRDQPQHF. The CDR3 bases are TGTGCCACCAGGGGGGGGCGCGATCAGCCCCAGCATTTT.

The chain couples TRBV19 to TRBJ2-2; maybe TRBD2 (6 bases). Trimming took 7 bases from V and 3 from J, leaving 15 bases between them. Germline values: CDR1 LNHDA, CDR2 SQIVND (reference sequence). This CDR3 comprises 15 residues. The DNA for the CDR3 is TGTGCCAGTATACGCGGGACTTCACACACCGGGGAGCTGTTTTTT. Translating gives CASIRGTSHTGELFF.

The chain uses TRBV29-1 and TRBJ1-3; the D is unclear. With 0 bases removed from V and 0 bases from J, the gap between germline ends came to 9 bases. This CDR3 contains 15 residues. Germline CDR1 SQVTM, CDR2 ANQGSEA. The CDR3 reads CSVEDRLVSGNTIYF. The CDR3 DNA is TGCAGCGTTGAAGATCGGCTGGTCTCTGGAAACACCATATATTTT.